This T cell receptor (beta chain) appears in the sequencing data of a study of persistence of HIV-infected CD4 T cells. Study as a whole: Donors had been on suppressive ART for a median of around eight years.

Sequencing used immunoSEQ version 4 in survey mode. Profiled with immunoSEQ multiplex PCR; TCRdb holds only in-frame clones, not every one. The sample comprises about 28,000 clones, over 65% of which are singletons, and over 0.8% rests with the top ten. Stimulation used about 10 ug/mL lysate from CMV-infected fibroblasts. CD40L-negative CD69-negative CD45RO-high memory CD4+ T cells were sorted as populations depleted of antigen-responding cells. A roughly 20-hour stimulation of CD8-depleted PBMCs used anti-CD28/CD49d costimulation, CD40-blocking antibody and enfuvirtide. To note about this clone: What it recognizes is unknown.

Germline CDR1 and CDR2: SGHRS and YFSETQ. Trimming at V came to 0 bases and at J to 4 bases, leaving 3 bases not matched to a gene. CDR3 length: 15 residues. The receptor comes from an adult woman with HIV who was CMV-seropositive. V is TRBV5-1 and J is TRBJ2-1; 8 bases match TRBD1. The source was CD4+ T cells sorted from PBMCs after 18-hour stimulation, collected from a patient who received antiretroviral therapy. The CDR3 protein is CASSLVTGVYNEQFF. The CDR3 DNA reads TGCGCCAGCAGCTTGGTGACAGGGGTATACAATGAGCAGTTCTTC.